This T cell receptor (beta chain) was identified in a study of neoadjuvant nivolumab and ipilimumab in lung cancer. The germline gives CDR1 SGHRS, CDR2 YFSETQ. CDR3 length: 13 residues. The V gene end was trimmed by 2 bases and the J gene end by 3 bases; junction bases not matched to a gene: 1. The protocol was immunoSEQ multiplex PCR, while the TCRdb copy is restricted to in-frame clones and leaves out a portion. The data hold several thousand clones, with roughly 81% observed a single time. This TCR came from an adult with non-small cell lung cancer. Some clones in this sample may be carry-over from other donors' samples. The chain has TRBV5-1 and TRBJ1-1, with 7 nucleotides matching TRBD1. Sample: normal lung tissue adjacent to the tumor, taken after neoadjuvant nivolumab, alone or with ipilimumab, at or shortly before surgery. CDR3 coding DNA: TGCGCCAGCAGCTTAAGGGGGCACACTGAAGCTTTCTTT. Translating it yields CASSLRGHTEAFF.